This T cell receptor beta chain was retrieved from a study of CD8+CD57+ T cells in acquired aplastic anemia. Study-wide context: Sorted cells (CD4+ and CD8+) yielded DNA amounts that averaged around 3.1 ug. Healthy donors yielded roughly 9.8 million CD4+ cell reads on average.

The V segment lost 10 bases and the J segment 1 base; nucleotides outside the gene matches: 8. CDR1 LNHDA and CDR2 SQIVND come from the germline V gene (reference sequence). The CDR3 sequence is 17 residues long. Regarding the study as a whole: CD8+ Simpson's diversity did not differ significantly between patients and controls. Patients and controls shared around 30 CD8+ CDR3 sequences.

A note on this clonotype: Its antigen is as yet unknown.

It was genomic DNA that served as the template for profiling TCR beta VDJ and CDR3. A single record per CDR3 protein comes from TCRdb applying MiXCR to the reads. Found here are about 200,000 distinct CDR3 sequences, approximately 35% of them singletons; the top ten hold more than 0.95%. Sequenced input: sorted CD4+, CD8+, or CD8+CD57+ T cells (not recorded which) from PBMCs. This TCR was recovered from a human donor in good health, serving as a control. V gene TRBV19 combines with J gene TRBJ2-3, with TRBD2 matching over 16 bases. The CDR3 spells CATTSGLAGGGTDTQYF. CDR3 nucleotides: TGTGCCACTACCTCGGGACTAGCGGGGGGGGGCACAGATACGCAGTATTTT.